These T cell receptor beta chains were read from a single sample in a study of T cell repertoires in cytomegalovirus infection. From the reads, TCRdb called clonotypes with MiXCR, one entry per CDR3 protein. Seen here are 130,000 or so distinct CDR3 sequences, about 6.5% observed once, and the top ten hold more than 15%. The sample comprised PBMCs. The receptors stem from a human donor in good health (CMV status not recorded). Some clones in this sample may be carry-over from other donors' samples. CDR3s leave out the opening cysteine and the closing phenylalanine or tryptophan. Each record gives: V gene, CDR3 protein.

>TRBV5-5
ASSFVHPGQGIQETQY
>TRBV7-9
AIRTSISTDTQY
>TRBV18
ASSPRTGPHEQY
>TRBV7-8
ASSPVGGGAYNEQF
>TRBV3-1
ASSPFGNTIY
>TRBV7-2
ASSSTGKNTGELF
>TRBV20-1
SGERGNEQF
>TRBV7-2
ASSSRGYNSPLH
>TRBV29-1
SVEGTSESDTQY
>TRBV18
ASSPPGRLYGYT
>TRBV3-1
ASSSNTGMNTEAF
>TRBV6-5
ATTDRVDTEAF
>TRBV25-1
ASSLGSGAYGYT
>TRBV30
AWSLDPTDYEQY
>TRBV20-1
SADTSGWYNEQF
>TRBV7-9
ASILGGDTQY
>TRBV2
ASKAGLGLAGRYNEQF
>TRBV7-2
ASSLNAGREQY
>TRBV24-1
ATSDWGGQSQETQY
>TRBV14
ASSQGLGINSPLH
>TRBV10-3
AISAHNEQF
>TRBV12-3/TRBV12-4
ASSLVAGMAYEQY
>TRBV5-4
ASSAGTGVLVTEAF
>TRBV12-5
ASGLVRTSGEDPSYNEQF
>TRBV7-7
ASSLAPTGGRTGELF
>TRBV7-2
ASSQYGLGQADTQY
>TRBV11-2
ASSFWGREDTEAF